The entry below describes one T cell receptor (beta chain). What it binds is not known. The sample belongs to a study of beta chain features in type 1 diabetes. General study points: Type 1 diabetes patients showed fewer insertions and more deletions at VDJ junctions. Type 1 diabetes patients had moderately but significantly shorter TCRB CDR3s in all four CD4+ subsets.

Germline V gene lookup returns CDR1 SNHLY and CDR2 FYNNEI. This CDR3 contains 12 residues. V trimming: 6 bases; J trimming: 13 bases; junction bases outside the gene matches: 7. The whole isolated RNA underwent reverse transcription, so sequencing captured expressed TCRB transcripts. Using immunoSEQ multiplex PCR, the repertoire was profiled, and TCRdb retains in-frame clones only, with some absent. The data contain about 650,000 clones, 9.5% to 15% of them singletons. This TCR derives from a man aged 30 to 45 with type 1 diabetes. What was sequenced was naive CD4+ T cells from blood. The chain combines TRBV2 with TRBJ1-2, with TRBD1 matching over 11 bases. The CDR3 region has the DNA TGTGCCAGCAGGGACAGGGGGCGCGAGGCCACCTTC. Protein sequence: CASRDRGREATF.